This TCR beta chain is from a study of shared clonotypes between healthy human individuals. Across the whole study: The cohort comprised a couple of women and a few men. Their ages spanned 18 to 49 years.

Germline assignment: CDR1 SQVTM and CDR2 ANQGSEA. The CDR3 spans 12 residues. J was trimmed by 6 bases and V by 8 bases; bases with no gene match: 7. Splitting of each subset's genomic DNA was done evenly across several immunoSEQ plates. Ten immunoSEQ deep assay plates were used by the authors to sequence unsorted PBMC DNA. Sequencing was performed with immunoSEQ multiplex PCR; in TCRdb, only in-frame clones are kept and a portion is missing. This table holds hundreds of thousands of clones, roughly four fifths found once. The chain employs TRBV29-1 and TRBJ2-1; 7 bases align to TRBD2. Material for sequencing was PBMCs. This clonotype was sampled from a woman in her thirties or forties in good health. Some clones in this sample may be carry-over from other donors' samples. The chain's CDR3 is CSTGLGSNEQFF. The CDR3 DNA follows: TGCAGCACCGGACTAGGATCCAATGAGCAGTTCTTC.